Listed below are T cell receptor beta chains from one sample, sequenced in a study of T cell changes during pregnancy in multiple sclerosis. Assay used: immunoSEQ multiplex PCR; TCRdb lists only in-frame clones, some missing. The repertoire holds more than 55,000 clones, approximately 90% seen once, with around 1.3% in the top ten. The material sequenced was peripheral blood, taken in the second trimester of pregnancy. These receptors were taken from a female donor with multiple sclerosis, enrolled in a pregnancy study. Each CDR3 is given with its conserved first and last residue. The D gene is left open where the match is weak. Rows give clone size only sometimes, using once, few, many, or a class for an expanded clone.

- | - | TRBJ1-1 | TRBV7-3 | TGTGCCAGCAGCTTTAGCAGGGACACTGAAGCTTTCTTT | CASSFSRDTEAFF
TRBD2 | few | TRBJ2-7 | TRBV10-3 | TGTGCCATCAGTACTAGGACTAGCGAAGGCGAGCAGTACTTC | CAISTRTSEGEQYF
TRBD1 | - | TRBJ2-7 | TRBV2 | TGTGCCAGCAGAATCACCGGGACAGACTACGAGCAGTACTTC | CASRITGTDYEQYF
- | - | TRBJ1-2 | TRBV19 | TGTGCCAGTAGTATAGCTCCTCGGACAGACCACTATGGCTACACCTTC | CASSIAPRTDHYGYTF
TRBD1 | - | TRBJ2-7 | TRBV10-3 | TGTGCCATCAGTGAGTCTGGGACAGCTTCCTACGAGCAGTACTTC | CAISESGTASYEQYF
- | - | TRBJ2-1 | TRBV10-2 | TGCGCCAGCGGGCGCGCAGGGAATGAGCAGTTCTTC | CASGRAGNEQFF
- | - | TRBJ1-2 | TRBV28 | TGTGCCAGCTTTACCAGGTTTTCGGGGGATGGCTACACCTTC | CASFTRFSGDGYTF
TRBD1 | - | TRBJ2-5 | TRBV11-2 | TGTGCCAGCAGCTTAGGCAGGGGGGAGACCCAGTACTTC | CASSLGRGETQYF
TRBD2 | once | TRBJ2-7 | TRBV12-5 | TGTGCTAGTGGTTTGGGGACTAGCGGGGCCACGGGCTACGAGCAGTACTTC | CASGLGTSGATGYEQYF
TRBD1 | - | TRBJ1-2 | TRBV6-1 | TGTGCCAGCAGTCGAACAGGGGGTGGCTATGGCTACACCTTC | CASSRTGGGYGYTF
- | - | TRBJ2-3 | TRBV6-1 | TGTGCCAGCAGTGAACGAGGGGCGGGGGATACGCAGTATTTT | CASSERGAGDTQYF
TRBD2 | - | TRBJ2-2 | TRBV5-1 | TGCGCCAGCAGCTACCGGGGTAGCGGGGACACCGGGGAGCTGTTTTTT | CASSYRGSGDTGELFF
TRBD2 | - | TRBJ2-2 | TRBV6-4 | TGTGCCAGCGGACCGGGACTAGACACCGGGGAGCTGTTTTTT | CASGPGLDTGELFF
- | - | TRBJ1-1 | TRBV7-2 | TGTGCCAGCAGTCAACAGGGTCCGGTGGACACTGAAGCTTTCTTT | CASSQQGPVDTEAFF
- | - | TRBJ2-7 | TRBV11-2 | TGTGCCAGCAGCTTAAATAAGGGGCAGGCGTACTACGAGCAGTACTTC | CASSLNKGQAYYEQYF
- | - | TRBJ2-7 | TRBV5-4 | TGTGCCAGCGGGGTCGCAGGCGGGTACTACGAGCAGTACTTC | CASGVAGGYYEQYF
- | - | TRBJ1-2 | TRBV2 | TGTGCCAGCAGTGAAGGGGGCAGGCTGGGCTACACCTTC | CASSEGGRLGYTF